These 26 T cell receptor beta chains originate from one sample sequenced in a study of spatial heterogeneity in lung cancer. The study, taken as a whole, reports: Mutation counts in tumors were tracked by counts of expanded intratumoral alpha and beta TCRs.

Their antigens are not known. Regarding time point: sample taken at primary tumor resection. MiXCR was run by TCRdb on the 5' RACE reads, yielding one entry per CDR3 protein. The repertoire holds approximately 5,000 distinct CDR3 sequences, with 29% as singletons. Specimen: lung tumor tissue, collected at surgery. The receptors shown here come from a female donor with early-stage non-small cell lung cancer.

This clonotype ranks as medium-sized. The chain has TRBV2 and TRBJ2-6; D remains ambiguous. The CDR3 totals 14 residues. Germline V lookup: CDR1 SNHLY, CDR2 FYNNEI. With 11 bases removed from V and 4 bases from J, the gap between germline ends came to 15 bases. The CDR3 sequence is CAPGRAGGANVLTF. The CDR3 DNA is TGTGCCCCCGGAAGGGCAGGCGGGGCCAACGTCCTGACTTTC.

The CDR3, as DNA: TGTGCCAGCAGCCTCCGACAGGGGGCTGAAGAGCAGTACTTC. This encodes CASSLRQGAEEQYF. The V gene is TRBV13, the J gene TRBJ2-7; TRBD1 matches 10 bases. The CDR3 length is 14 residues. After removal of 5 bases from V and 7 bases from J, the junction contained 8 bases not matched to a gene. Germline CDR1 reads PRHDT; CDR2 reads FYEKMQ (reference sequence).

This clonotype was found a few times. This chain joins TRBV20-1 and TRBJ2-1; D might be TRBD2 (7 bases). This CDR3 spans 17 amino acids. CDR1 is DFQATT and CDR2 is SNEGSKA in the germline V gene (reference sequence). Trimming shortened V by 5 bases and J by 1 base, and 21 bases separated the two germline ends. The CDR3 nucleotides read TGCAGTGCTCACAAATGGGGGGGCATCGGGTCCTACAATGAGCAGTTCTTC. This codes for CSAHKWGGIGSYNEQFF.

This clonotype is medium-sized by share. This chain connects TRBV7-2 to TRBJ1-3, with TRBD1 as a possible D gene (6 bases). This CDR3 has 17 amino acids. The V gene lost 1 base and the J gene lost 7 bases, with 20 bases spanning the gap. Germline CDR1 SGHTA, CDR2 FQGNSA. This chain's CDR3 is CASSLVGGRGVSNTIYF. CDR3 nucleotides: TGTGCCAGCAGCTTAGTTGGTGGCAGGGGTGTTTCGAACACCATATATTTT.

A single count supports this clonotype. The chain joins TRBV20-1 to TRBJ1-5, with D unclear. The CDR3 spans 14 residues. The germline V gene has CDR1 DFQATT and CDR2 SNEGSKA (reference sequence). V gave up 1 base and J gave up 7 bases, with 14 bases separating them. CDR3 sequence (DNA): TGCAGTGCTAGAGTCCCCCGGGGAGAACAGCCCCAGCATTTT. Residues: CSARVPRGEQPQHF.

Within the sample, this clonotype is large. This rearrangement joins TRBV11-3 to TRBJ2-2; D is unresolved. The CDR3 totals 12 residues. Trimming shortened V by 2 bases and J by 6 bases, and 4 bases separated the two germline ends. CDR1 and CDR2 from the germline V gene are SGHNT and YENEEA. The CDR3 nucleotides are TGTGCCAGCAGCTTATCTTCCGGGGAGCTGTTTTTT. Amino acid sequence: CASSLSSGELFF. The whole variable domain, filled in from reference TRBV11-3 and TRBJ2-2, reads EAGVVQSPRYKIIEKKQPVAFWCNPISGHNTLYWYLQNLGQGPELLIRYENEEAVDDSQLPKDRFSAERLKGVDSTLKIQPAELGDSAVYLCASSLSSGELFFGEGSRLTVL.

V is TRBV19 and J is TRBJ2-1, with TRBD1 matching 9 bases. Unmatched junction bases numbered 3, after V lost 6 bases and J lost 0 bases. Per the germline V gene, CDR1 is LNHDA and CDR2 is SQIVND (reference sequence). CDR3 length equals 15 residues. CDR3 loop: CASSGQGRSYNEQFF. CDR3 in DNA: TGTGCCAGTAGCGGACAGGGGCGCTCCTACAATGAGCAGTTCTTC.

This clonotype rates as large. The chain links TRBV6-5 to TRBJ2-7, with TRBD1 matching 10 bases. CDR1 is MNHEY, CDR2 SVGAGI, per germline. This CDR3 has 15 residues. V gave up 6 bases and J gave up 3 bases; unmatched junction bases: 8. CDR3 protein: CASSPGQGTIYEQYF. CDR3 coding DNA: TGTGCCAGCAGCCCGGGACAGGGGACAATCTACGAGCAGTACTTC.

This clonotype was counted at least ten times. The V and J genes are TRBV2 and TRBJ2-1; 9 positions match TRBD2. CDR3 length: 15 amino acids. CDR1 is SNHLY and CDR2 is FYNNEI in the germline V gene. The J segment lost 8 bases and the V segment lost 1 base, leaving 6 bases of the junction unmatched. Written as DNA, the CDR3 is TGTGCCAGCAGTGAAGGCGGGGGGGGTCTTTATGAGCAGTTCTTC. It encodes CASSEGGGGLYEQFF.

V and J are TRBV6-1 and TRBJ2-7, with 7 bases matching TRBD1. Germline V gene lookup returns CDR1 MNHNS and CDR2 SASEGT. The junction had 6 bases not matched to a gene; V was cut back by 6 bases and J by 1 base. This CDR3 is built from 14 residues. The CDR3 DNA reads as TGTGCCAGCAGCGCGGACAGGACTTCCTACGAGCAGTACTTC. This sequence encodes CASSADRTSYEQYF.

Many counts were recorded for this clonotype. The chain carries TRBV5-4 and TRBJ2-3; D is unclear. The CDR3 totals 14 residues. Germline lookup yields CDR1 SGHNT and CDR2 YYREEE (reference sequence). Trimming shortened V by 4 bases and J by 0 bases, and 9 bases separated the two germline ends. The chain's CDR3 is CASSLGSSTDTQYF. The CDR3 nucleotides are TGTGCCAGCAGCCTGGGGTCTAGCACAGATACGCAGTATTTT.

Relative to its sample, this clonotype is medium-sized. V is TRBV7-9 and J is TRBJ1-5; 10 bases line up with TRBD1. CDR1 and CDR2 (germline): SEHNR, FQNEAQ (reference sequence). The trim removed 5 bases at V and 7 bases at J, leaving 8 bases unmatched. CDR3 length: 15 residues. The CDR3 protein is CASSPGQGTGQPQHF. The CDR3 coding sequence is TGTGCCAGCAGCCCGGGACAGGGGACTGGCCAGCCCCAGCATTTT.

This clonotype was observed at least ten times. The chain combines TRBV5-1 with TRBJ2-7; 9 bases are a match to TRBD1. The germline CDR1 and CDR2 sequences are SGHRS and YFSETQ. CDR3 length: 12 residues. V trimming: 4 bases; J trimming: 6 bases; junction bases outside the gene matches: 2. For the CDR3, the DNA is TGCGCCAGCAGCCTGGGACAGGGCGAGCAGTACTTC. Its protein is CASSLGQGEQYF.

This clonotype is categorized as medium-sized. The V and J genes are TRBV20-1 and TRBJ2-1, with TRBD2 as a possible D gene (5 bases). Trimming removed 2 bases from V and 4 bases from J, with 15 bases in between. This CDR3 has 15 residues. Germline CDR1 is DFQATT and CDR2 is SNEGSKA (reference sequence). CDR3 bases: TGCAGTGCTAGACTAGCAGTCCCTTTATACAATGAGCAGTTCTTC. Amino acid sequence: CSARLAVPLYNEQFF.

Sample share makes this clonotype medium-sized. The J gene is TRBJ2-5, the V gene TRBV11-2; TRBD1 aligns across 7 bases. The germline CDR1 and CDR2 sequences are SGHAT and FQNNGV. With 1 base clipped from V and 5 bases from J, the junction kept 4 bases outside the gene matches. The CDR3 is 14 amino acids. Here the CDR3 reads CASSLANRGETQYF. The DNA for the CDR3 is TGTGCCAGCAGCTTAGCCAACAGGGGTGAGACCCAGTACTTC.

This clonotype was seen at least ten times. The chain carries TRBV20-1 and TRBJ1-5; D is ambiguous. The germline V gene has CDR1 DFQATT and CDR2 SNEGSKA (reference sequence). The CDR3 totals 17 residues. Trimming took off 0 bases at V and 3 bases at J, with 18 bases between the two ends. CDR3 sequence (DNA): TGCAGTGCTAGAGATTTTCTTAGGCCAGATCCCAATCAGCCCCAGCATTTT. Protein product: CSARDFLRPDPNQPQHF.

The chain links TRBV5-1 to TRBJ2-2, with 8 bases that match TRBD1. Germline V CDR1 and CDR2: SGHRS, YFSETQ. Unmatched junction bases numbered 6, after V lost 5 bases and J lost 6 bases. The CDR3 runs 14 residues. The CDR3 coding sequence is TGCGCCAGCAGTTCCGGACAGGGCTCCGGGGAGCTGTTTTTT. It codes for CASSSGQGSGELFF.

Many counts were recorded for this clonotype. The J gene is TRBJ2-3, the V gene TRBV9; 11 nucleotides line up with TRBD2. The CDR3 length is 19 residues. J gave up 2 bases and V 0 bases, and 11 bases lay outside the gene matches. CDR1 is SGDLS and CDR2 is YYNGEE in the germline V gene. CDR3: CASSVGEKRLAGFTDTQYF. Here the CDR3 DNA reads TGTGCCAGCAGCGTAGGGGAAAAACGACTAGCGGGGTTCACAGATACGCAGTATTTT.

This clonotype is labeled medium-sized. J is TRBJ1-1 and V is TRBV28; D remains unclear. This CDR3 is built from 12 residues. CDR1 and CDR2 from the germline V gene are MDHEN and SYDVKM. The V gene lost 4 bases and the J gene lost 10 bases, with 13 bases spanning the gap. The DNA of the CDR3 is TGTGCCAGCAGTTCCAGGACCCGCCCAGCTTTCTTT. This encodes CASSSRTRPAFF.

In its sample, this clonotype was seen many times. This sequence joins TRBV12-3 or TRBV12-4 and TRBJ1-1, with D unclear. The ends were cut back, 5 bases at V and 1 base at J, with 8 bases in the middle. The CDR3 sequence is 13 residues long. In DNA, the CDR3 is TGTGCCAGCAGTCCAGCAGCGAACACTGAAGCTTTCTTT. Protein product: CASSPAANTEAFF.

Judged by abundance, this clonotype is medium-sized. V usage is TRBV20-1 and J usage is TRBJ2-3; TRBD1 or TRBD2 may be the D gene (6 bases each). Germline V gives CDR1 DFQATT, CDR2 SNEGSKA (reference sequence). The CDR3 has 14 amino acids. The germline V and J ends were trimmed by 6 bases and 0 bases, with 13 bases remaining between them. The CDR3 here is CSALRGASTDTQYF. The CDR3 DNA reads TGCAGTGCCCTTAGGGGGGCTAGCACAGATACGCAGTATTTT.

This clonotype is deemed medium-sized. The gene calls are TRBV20-1 and TRBJ2-1; possible D gene TRBD2, 6 bases. The length of the CDR3 is 12 residues. Germline CDR1 reads DFQATT; CDR2 reads SNEGSKA (reference sequence). V was pared by 1 base and J by 9 bases, with 10 bases between. The CDR3 DNA reads TGCAGTGCTAGAGTGGCGGGGAGTGAGCAGTTCTTC. Amino acids: CSARVAGSEQFF.

This clonotype was detected ten times or more. The rearrangement uses TRBV5-4 and TRBJ2-1; TRBD2 matches 8 bases. Trimming took 4 bases from V and 4 from J; bases not matched to a gene: 7. Germline CDR1 reads SGHNT; CDR2 reads YYREEE (reference sequence). This CDR3 contains 15 residues. CDR3 in DNA: TGTGCCAGCAGCCTCACGGGGGGGGGTTACAATGAGCAGTTCTTC. Its translation: CASSLTGGGYNEQFF.

This clonotype was recorded at least ten times. The chain joins TRBV9 to TRBJ2-1; D is perhaps TRBD2 (5 bases). Germline V lookup: CDR1 SGDLS, CDR2 YYNGEE. Between the trimmed V and J ends, which lost 4 bases and 9 bases, there was a span of 11 bases. CDR3 length: 12 residues. Here the CDR3 reads CASSLARGEQFF. For the CDR3, the DNA is TGTGCCAGCAGCCTAGCCCGGGGTGAGCAGTTCTTC.

By sample share, this clonotype is medium-sized. The J gene is TRBJ2-7, the V gene TRBV7-2; tentatively, D is TRBD1 or TRBD2 (5 bases each). Trimming cost V 5 bases and J 2 bases, with 10 bases left between them. There are 13 residues in the CDR3. The germline V gene encodes CDR1 SGHTA and CDR2 FQGNSA. CDR3 region: CASSPTGPYEQYF. In DNA form, the CDR3 reads TGTGCCAGCAGCCCCACGGGGCCCTACGAGCAGTACTTC. Filled out from reference TRBV7-2 and TRBJ2-7, the complete variable domain reads GAGVSQSPSNKVTEKGKDVELRCDPISGHTALYWYRQSLGQGLEFLIYFQGNSAPDKSGLPSDRFSAERTGGSVSTLTIQRTQQEDSAVYLCASSPTGPYEQYFGPGTRLTVT.

This clonotype was detected ten times or more. The J gene is TRBJ2-5, the V gene TRBV6-1; D ambiguous. Germline V gene data show CDR1 as MNHNS and CDR2 as SASEGT. V shed 0 bases and J shed 1 base, with 9 bases lying between them. This CDR3 comprises 15 residues. CDR3 in amino acids: CASSEARAVQETQYF. The CDR3 nucleotides read TGTGCCAGCAGTGAAGCTCGGGCGGTCCAAGAGACCCAGTACTTC.